This TCR beta chain was identified in a study of cytomegalovirus exposure and HLA in healthy donors. Study-level findings and limits: In an earlier analysis, in some 500 donors, most V segments appeared productive either ~87% or ~30% of the time. Certain indistinguishable V segments, among them TRBV6-2 and TRBV6-3, were excluded.

CDR3 length: 14 residues. Germline V gene lookup returns CDR1 KGHSH and CDR2 LQKENI. V shed 6 bases and J 5 bases; nucleotides not matched to a gene: 8. On this clone: Its antigen is not known.

Both 60 Vbeta primers and 13 Jbeta primers went into the PCR. As handled by the study authors: Roughly 10 million shared chains were among 65 million to 85 million unique TCR beta chains counted in a later analysis. This table comes from immunoSEQ multiplex PCR, and its TCRdb copy is limited to in-frame clones, with some not included. Clonal size and the V and J genes are those of that table, whereas D and trimming came from the DNA. The table includes roughly 110,000 clones, under 70% detected once. The rearrangement links TRBV18 to TRBJ2-5; 8 positions match TRBD1. The source is a man aged 30-40 years in good health and CMV-seropositive. Sequencing was carried out using PBMCs. The CDR3 loop is CASSPGQEMETQYF. The CDR3 bases are TGTGCCAGCTCCCCGGGACAGGAAATGGAGACCCAGTACTTC.